Given below is one TCR beta chain in context. This record comes from a study of blood T cell repertoires in COVID-19. With V trimmed by 7 bases and J by 4 bases, 6 bases remained unmatched. CDR1 is SQVTM and CDR2 is ANQGSEA in the germline V gene. The CDR3 has 13 amino acids. TCRdb keeps only in-frame clones here, not all; method: immunoSEQ multiplex PCR. The sample yields more than 95,000 clones, approximately 88% seen once. The TCR originated in a human donor in a cohort sampled during active COVID-19. The material sequenced was peripheral blood. V and J are TRBV29-1 and TRBJ2-3; TRBD2 matches 9 bases. CDR3 sequence: CSAGGTSSDTQYF. The CDR3, as DNA: TGCAGCGCAGGAGGGACTAGCTCAGATACGCAGTATTTT.